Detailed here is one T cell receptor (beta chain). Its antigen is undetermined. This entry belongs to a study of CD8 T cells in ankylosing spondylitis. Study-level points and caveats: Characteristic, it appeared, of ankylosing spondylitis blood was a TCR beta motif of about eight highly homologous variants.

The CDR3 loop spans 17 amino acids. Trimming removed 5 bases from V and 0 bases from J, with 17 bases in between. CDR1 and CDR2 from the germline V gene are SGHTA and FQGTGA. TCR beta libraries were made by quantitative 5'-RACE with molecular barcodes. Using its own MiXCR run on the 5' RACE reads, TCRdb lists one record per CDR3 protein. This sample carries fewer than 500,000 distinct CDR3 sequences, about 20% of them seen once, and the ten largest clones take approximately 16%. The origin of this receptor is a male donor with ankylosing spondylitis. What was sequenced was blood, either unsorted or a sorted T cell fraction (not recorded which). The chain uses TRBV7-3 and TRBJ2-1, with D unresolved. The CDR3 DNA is TGTGCCAGCAGCCCGGTTATCCAGACTGGCTCCTACAATGAGCAGTTCTTC. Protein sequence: CASSPVIQTGSYNEQFF.